This T cell receptor (beta chain) was documented in a study of CD8+ T cells in alopecia areata. Treatment meaning: oral pan-JAK inhibitor, 5-10 mg twice daily. The CDR3 totals 15 residues. The V and J ends lost 0 bases and 4 bases respectively, with 11 bases between them. In germline, CDR1 is SGDLS, CDR2 YYNGEE. The authors extracted RNA and reverse transcribed it into cDNA as the sequencing template. The repertoire was sequenced with immunoSEQ multiplex PCR; TCRdb's copy has only in-frame clones and lacks some. The sample yields 170,000 or so clones, 58% seen once. Details on this clone: The sample carries other DNA sequences with the same CDR3.

Sequencing used CD8+ T cells sorted from blood, obtained at week 24, from a patient treated with tofacitinib. The J gene is TRBJ2-1, the V gene TRBV9; tentative D call: TRBD1 (6 bases). The receptor was isolated from a human donor with alopecia areata. The CDR3 loop is CASSVGGGVYNEQFF. The CDR3 DNA is TGTGCCAGCAGCGTAGGTGGGGGCGTATACAATGAGCAGTTCTTC.